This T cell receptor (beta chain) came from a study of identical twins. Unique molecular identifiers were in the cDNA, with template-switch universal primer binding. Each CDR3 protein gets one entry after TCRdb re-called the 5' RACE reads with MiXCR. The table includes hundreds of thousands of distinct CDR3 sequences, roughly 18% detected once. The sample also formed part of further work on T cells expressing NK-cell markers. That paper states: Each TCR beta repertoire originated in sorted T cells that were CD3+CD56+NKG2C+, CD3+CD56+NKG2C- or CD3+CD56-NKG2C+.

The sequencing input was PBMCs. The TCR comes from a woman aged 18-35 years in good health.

CDR3 region: CASNRRLGTDTQYF. The CDR3 DNA follows: TGTGCCAGCAACCGACGACTTGGCACAGATACGCAGTATTTT. The V gene is TRBV6-1, the J gene TRBJ2-3; D not certain. The CDR3 runs 14 residues. CDR1 and CDR2 from the germline V gene are MNHNS and SASEGT. Trimming shortened V by 7 bases and J by 1 base, and 12 bases separated the two germline ends.